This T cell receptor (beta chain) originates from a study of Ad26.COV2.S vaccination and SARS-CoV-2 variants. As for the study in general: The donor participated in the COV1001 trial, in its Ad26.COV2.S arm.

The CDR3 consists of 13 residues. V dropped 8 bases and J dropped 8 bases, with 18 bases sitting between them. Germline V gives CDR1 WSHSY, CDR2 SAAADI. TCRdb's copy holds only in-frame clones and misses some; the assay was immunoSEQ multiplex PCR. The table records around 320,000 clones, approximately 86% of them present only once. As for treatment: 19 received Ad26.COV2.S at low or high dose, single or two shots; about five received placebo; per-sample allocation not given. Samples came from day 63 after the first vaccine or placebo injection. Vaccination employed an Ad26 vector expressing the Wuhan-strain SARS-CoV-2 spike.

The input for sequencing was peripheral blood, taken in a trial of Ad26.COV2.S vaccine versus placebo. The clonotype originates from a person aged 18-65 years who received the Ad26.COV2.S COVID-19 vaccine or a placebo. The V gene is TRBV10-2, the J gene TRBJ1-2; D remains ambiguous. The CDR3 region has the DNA TGCGCCAGCTGGACCGTCCGGGCTACGGGCTACACCTTC. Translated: CASWTVRATGYTF.